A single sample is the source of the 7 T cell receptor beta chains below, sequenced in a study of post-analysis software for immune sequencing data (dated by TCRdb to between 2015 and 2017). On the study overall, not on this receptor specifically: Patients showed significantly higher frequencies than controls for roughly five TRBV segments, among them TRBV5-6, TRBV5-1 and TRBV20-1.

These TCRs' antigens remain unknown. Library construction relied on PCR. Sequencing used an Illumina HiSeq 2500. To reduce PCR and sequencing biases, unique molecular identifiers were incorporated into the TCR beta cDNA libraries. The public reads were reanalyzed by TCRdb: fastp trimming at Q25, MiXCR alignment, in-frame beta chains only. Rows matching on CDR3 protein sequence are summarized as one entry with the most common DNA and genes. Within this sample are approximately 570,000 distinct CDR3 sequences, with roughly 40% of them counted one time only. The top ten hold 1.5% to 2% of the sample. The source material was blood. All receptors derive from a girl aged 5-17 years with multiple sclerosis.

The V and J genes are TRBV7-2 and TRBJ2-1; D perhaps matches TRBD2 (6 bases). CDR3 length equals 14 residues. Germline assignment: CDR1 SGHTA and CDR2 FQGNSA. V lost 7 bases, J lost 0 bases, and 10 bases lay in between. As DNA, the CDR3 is TGTGCCAGCATCCGGGGGTTCTCCTACAATGAGCAGTTCTTC. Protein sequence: CASIRGFSYNEQFF.

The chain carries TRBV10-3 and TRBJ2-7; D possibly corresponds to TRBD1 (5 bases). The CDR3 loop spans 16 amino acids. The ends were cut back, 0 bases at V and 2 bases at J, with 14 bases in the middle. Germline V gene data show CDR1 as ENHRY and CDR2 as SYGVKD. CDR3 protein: CAISESFLGAAYEQYF. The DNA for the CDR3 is TGTGCCATCAGTGAGTCTTTCCTAGGGGCTGCCTACGAGCAGTACTTC.

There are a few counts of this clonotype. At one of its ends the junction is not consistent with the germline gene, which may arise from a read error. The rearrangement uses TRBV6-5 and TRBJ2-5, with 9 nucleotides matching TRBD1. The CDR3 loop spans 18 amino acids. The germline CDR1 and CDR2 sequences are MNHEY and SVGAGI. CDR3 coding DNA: TGTGCCAGCAGTTGGGCTTACGGGACAGGGAAGGACCAAGAGATCCAGTACTTC. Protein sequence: CASSWAYGTGKDQEIQYF.

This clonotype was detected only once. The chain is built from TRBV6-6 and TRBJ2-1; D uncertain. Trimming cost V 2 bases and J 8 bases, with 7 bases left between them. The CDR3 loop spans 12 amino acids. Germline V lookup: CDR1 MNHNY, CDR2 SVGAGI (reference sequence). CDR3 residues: CASSYRVDEQFF. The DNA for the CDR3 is TGTGCCAGCAGTTACAGGGTGGATGAGCAGTTCTTC.

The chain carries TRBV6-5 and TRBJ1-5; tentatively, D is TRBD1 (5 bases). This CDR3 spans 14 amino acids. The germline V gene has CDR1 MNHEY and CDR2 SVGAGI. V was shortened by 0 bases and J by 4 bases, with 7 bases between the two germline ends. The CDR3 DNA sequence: TGTGCCAGCAGTTACTCCGCAGGGAATCAGCCCCAGCATTTT. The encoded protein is CASSYSAGNQPQHF.

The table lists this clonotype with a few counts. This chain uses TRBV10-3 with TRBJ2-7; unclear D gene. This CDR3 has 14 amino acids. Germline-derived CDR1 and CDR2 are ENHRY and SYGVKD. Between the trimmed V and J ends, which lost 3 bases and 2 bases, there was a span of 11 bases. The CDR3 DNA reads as TGTGCCATCAGTGATTCCGGGTCCACCTACGAGCAGTACTTC. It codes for CAISDSGSTYEQYF.

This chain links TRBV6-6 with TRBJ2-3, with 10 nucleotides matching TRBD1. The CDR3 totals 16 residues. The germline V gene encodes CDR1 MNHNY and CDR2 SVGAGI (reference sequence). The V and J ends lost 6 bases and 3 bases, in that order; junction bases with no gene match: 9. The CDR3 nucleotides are TGTGCCAGCAGATGGGACAGGGGCTCGAAGACAGATACGCAGTATTTT. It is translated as CASRWDRGSKTDTQYF.